A selection of T cell receptor beta chains follows, all from one sample in a study of identical twins. TCRdb analysed the 5' RACE reads with MiXCR anew, one entry per CDR3 protein. Seen here are 450,000 or so distinct CDR3 sequences, 11% to 15% observed once, and the top ten hold 0.52%. These data also featured in a second study, about yellow fever vaccine responses in identical twins.

Sample: CD4+ T cells sorted from blood. The receptors stem from a woman aged 18-29 years in good health. Each CDR3 is given with its conserved first and last residue. A clone size is listed for some rows: how often the clone was seen (once, few, many), or a class if it is expanded.

CSARGDVYNEQFF	few	TRBV20-1	TRBJ2-1
CAGSQGPPDTQYF	.	TRBV12-3/TRBV12-4	TRBJ2-3
CASAAYRGSYTGELFF	.	TRBV5-6	TRBJ2-2
CASSQDSGRARETQYF	.	TRBV4-3	TRBJ2-5
CASSQMGRGTDTQYF	.	TRBV14	TRBJ2-3
CASSLSKAGELFF	few	TRBV28	TRBJ2-2
CASRSTGIGYGYTF	.	TRBV6-1	TRBJ1-2
CASRALADTQYF	few	TRBV7-2	TRBJ2-3
CASSLAGVLSSSTDTQYF	.	TRBV28	TRBJ2-3
CASRGLAGEPYNEQFF	few	TRBV4-1	TRBJ2-1
CASSELAGVSSEQFF	.	TRBV10-1	TRBJ2-1
CSVPDRGRNTEAFF	many	TRBV29-1	TRBJ1-1
CAIRAGQAQETQYF	many	TRBV10-3	TRBJ2-5
CSATSPEAFSYEQYF	.	TRBV20-1	TRBJ2-7
CASATDLYEQYF	.	TRBV23-1	TRBJ2-7
CSARAGNTIYF	many	TRBV20-1	TRBJ1-3
CASSSEIPYEQYF	few	TRBV28	TRBJ2-7
CASSYIGGGANEQFF	.	TRBV6-2/TRBV6-3	TRBJ2-1
CASSLSSGSFYEQYF	few	TRBV5-1	TRBJ2-7
CASSLRLARETQYF	.	TRBV5-1	TRBJ2-5
CASTEGRVLPDTQYF	.	TRBV2	TRBJ2-3
CASSLDGQTSSYEQYF	few	TRBV11-2	TRBJ2-7
CASSLRGSDTEAFF	few	TRBV6-4	TRBJ1-1
CASSQANRGRNTEAFF	many	TRBV3-1	TRBJ1-1
CAISDEGYTQYF	few	TRBV10-3	TRBJ2-3
CASSATYLSDTQYF	.	TRBV7-8	TRBJ2-3
CASSPGGTASPDTQYF	.	TRBV4-3	TRBJ2-3
CASSFWGFGNQPQHF	.	TRBV12-3/TRBV12-4	TRBJ1-5
CASRPTGIETQYF	.	TRBV12-3/TRBV12-4	TRBJ2-5
CASSQGGGGASTDTQYF	.	TRBV3-1	TRBJ2-3
CASSSLAMTGSQDTF	few	TRBV28	TRBJ1-2
CASSQGWDSSYEQYF	many	TRBV4-2	TRBJ2-7
CASSPPAGTTNEKLFF	few	TRBV7-9	TRBJ1-4
CASSGLGGGTGELFF	.	TRBV2	TRBJ2-2
CASSHGYGGGTDTQYF	many	TRBV6-5	TRBJ2-3
CASSPSSGSGEQFF	.	TRBV18	TRBJ2-1
CASTDRGLFSPLHF	many	TRBV28	TRBJ1-6
CASSFGGAAIYEQYF	few	TRBV28	TRBJ2-7
CASSPSHNTDTQYF	few	TRBV18	TRBJ2-3
CASWGFGELFF	.	TRBV2	TRBJ2-2
CASSLPEGNTGELFF	few	TRBV2	TRBJ2-2
CASRRVSPSYEQYF	.	TRBV12-3/TRBV12-4	TRBJ2-7
CASSSRVGGVNTEAFF	.	TRBV6-5	TRBJ1-1
CASSFGLAGESGELFF	.	TRBV11-3	TRBJ2-2
CASSPTKDEQYF	many	TRBV3-1	TRBJ2-7
CASSSDRGNEAGELFF	.	TRBV5-1	TRBJ2-2
CASSQKRETQYF	.	TRBV11-2	TRBJ2-5
CASSEVHDYEQYF	.	TRBV6-1	TRBJ2-7
CASSQDWGADTQYF	.	TRBV4-3	TRBJ2-3
CASSTVVNTEAFF	few	TRBV5-1	TRBJ1-1
CATSRELFGEQFF	few	TRBV15	TRBJ2-1
CSARGVGGTFSNYGYTF	.	TRBV20-1	TRBJ1-2
CASRRRDEQYF	many	TRBV10-1	TRBJ2-7